This entry lists 4 T cell receptor beta chains sequenced from one sample in a study of blood T cell repertoires in COVID-19. Here immunoSEQ multiplex PCR was the method, and the copy in TCRdb shows in-frame clones only, minus some. Among fewer than 300,000 clones listed, 65% to 90% were seen once. The sequencing input was PBMCs or T cells enriched from blood (not recorded which). The receptors were gathered from a young man who had recovered from COVID-19.

This clone was observed a few times. The V and J genes are TRBV7-9 and TRBJ2-1; 7 nucleotides match TRBD2. CDR3 length: 15 residues. CDR1 and CDR2 from the germline V gene are SEHNR and FQNEAQ (reference sequence). Trimming cost V 5 bases and J 2 bases; bases outside gene matches: 6. CDR3 in DNA: TGTGCCAGCAGCCAAAGCGGGACGACCTACAATGAGCAGTTCTTC. It encodes CASSQSGTTYNEQFF.

V usage is TRBV30 and J usage is TRBJ2-7, with TRBD2 matching 9 bases. V dropped 0 bases and J dropped 2; count of bases not matched to a gene: 5. The CDR3 is 15 amino acids. Germline V CDR1 and CDR2: GTSNPN, SVGIG (reference sequence). CDR3 coding DNA: TGTGCCTGGAGTGTACTTAGCGGGGGTCCCTACGAGCAGTACTTC. Translation: CAWSVLSGGPYEQYF.

The chain combines TRBV5-1 with TRBJ2-7, with TRBD2 matching 12 bases. The V gene end was trimmed by 4 bases and the J gene end by 0 bases; junction bases not matched to a gene: 8. The germline CDR1 and CDR2 sequences are SGHRS and YFSETQ. The CDR3 extends over 17 amino acids. The CDR3 is CASSPGLAGSTSYEQYF. CDR3 sequence (DNA): TGCGCCAGCAGCCCAGGACTAGCGGGGAGCACCTCCTACGAGCAGTACTTC.

The chain is built from TRBV5-1 and TRBJ1-6; no reliable D call. Trimming shortened V by 6 bases and J by 0 bases, and 13 bases separated the two germline ends. The germline V gene has CDR1 SGHRS and CDR2 YFSETQ. This CDR3 has 16 amino acids. The CDR3 coding sequence is TGCGCCAGCACCTCGGGGAGGAGCTCCTATAATTCACCCCTCCACTTT. The encoded protein is CASTSGRSSYNSPLHF.